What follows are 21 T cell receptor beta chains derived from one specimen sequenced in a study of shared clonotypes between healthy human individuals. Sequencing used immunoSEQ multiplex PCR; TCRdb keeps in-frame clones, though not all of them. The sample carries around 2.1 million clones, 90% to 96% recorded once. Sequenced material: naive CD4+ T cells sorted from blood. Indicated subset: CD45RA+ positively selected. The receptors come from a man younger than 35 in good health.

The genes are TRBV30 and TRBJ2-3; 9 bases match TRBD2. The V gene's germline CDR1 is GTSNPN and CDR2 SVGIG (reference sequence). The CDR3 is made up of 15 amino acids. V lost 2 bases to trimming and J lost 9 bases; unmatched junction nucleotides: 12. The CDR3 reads CAWSSGGGASGTQYF. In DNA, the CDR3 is TGTGCCTGGAGTAGTGGCGGGGGGGCCAGTGGGACGCAGTATTTT.

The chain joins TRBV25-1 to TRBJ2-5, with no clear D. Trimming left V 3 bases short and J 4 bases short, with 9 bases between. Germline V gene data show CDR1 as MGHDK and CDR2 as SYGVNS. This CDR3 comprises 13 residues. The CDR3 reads CASSDGILETQYF. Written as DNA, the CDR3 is TGTGCCAGCAGTGACGGCATTTTAGAGACCCAGTACTTC.

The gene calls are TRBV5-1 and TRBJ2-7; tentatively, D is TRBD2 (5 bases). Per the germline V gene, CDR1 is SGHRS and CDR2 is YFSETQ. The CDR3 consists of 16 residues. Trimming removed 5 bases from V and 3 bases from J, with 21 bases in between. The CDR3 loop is CASRRDMAPSGYEQYF. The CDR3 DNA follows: TGCGCCAGCAGGCGCGATATGGCGCCCAGCGGCTACGAGCAGTACTTC.

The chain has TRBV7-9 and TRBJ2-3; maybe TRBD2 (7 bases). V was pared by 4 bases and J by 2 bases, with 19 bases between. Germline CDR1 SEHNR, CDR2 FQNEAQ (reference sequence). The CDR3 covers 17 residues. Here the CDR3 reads CASSSPWGGTFTDTQYF. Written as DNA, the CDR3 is TGTGCCAGCAGCTCCCCATGGGGGGGCACTTTCACAGATACGCAGTATTTT.

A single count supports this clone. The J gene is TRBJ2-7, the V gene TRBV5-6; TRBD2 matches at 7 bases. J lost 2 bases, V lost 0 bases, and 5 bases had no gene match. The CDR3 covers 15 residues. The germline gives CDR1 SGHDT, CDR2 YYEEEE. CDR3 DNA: TGTGCCAGCAGCTTGGTGGGGGGGTTTACCTACGAGCAGTACTTC. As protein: CASSLVGGFTYEQYF.

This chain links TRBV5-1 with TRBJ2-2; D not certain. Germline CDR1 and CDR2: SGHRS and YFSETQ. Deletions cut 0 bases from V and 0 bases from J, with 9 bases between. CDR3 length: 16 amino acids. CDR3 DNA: TGCGCCAGCAGCTTGGGCAGCCCTCCGAACACCGGGGAGCTGTTTTTT. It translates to CASSLGSPPNTGELFF.

The CDR3 DNA reads TGTGCCAGCAAGCGGGGACAGGTCACAGATACGCAGTATTTT. Amino acids: CASKRGQVTDTQYF. This sequence joins TRBV27 and TRBJ2-3; TRBD1 might be the D (8 bases). CDR1 is MNHEY, CDR2 SMNVEV, per germline (reference sequence). The V end lost 7 bases, the J end lost 2 bases, and 13 bases lay between the germline ends. This CDR3 has 14 residues.

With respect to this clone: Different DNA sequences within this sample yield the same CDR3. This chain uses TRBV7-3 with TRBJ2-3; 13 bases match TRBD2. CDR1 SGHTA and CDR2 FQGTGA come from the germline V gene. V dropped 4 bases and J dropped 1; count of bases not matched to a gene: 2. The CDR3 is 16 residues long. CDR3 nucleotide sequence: TGTGCCAGCAGCTCCGGACTAGCGGGGGGCACAGATACGCAGTATTTT. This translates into CASSSGLAGGTDTQYF.

The CDR3 loop reads CASSQEGRGRQQPQHF. The CDR3 DNA sequence: TGCGCCAGCAGCCAAGAGGGTCGGGGGAGGCAGCAGCCCCAGCATTTT. The J gene is TRBJ1-5, the V gene TRBV4-1, with a weak D call TRBD1 (5 bases). The CDR3 length is 16 residues. V shed 0 bases and J shed 7 bases, with 16 bases lying between them. Germline loops: CDR1 MGHRA, CDR2 YSYEKL.

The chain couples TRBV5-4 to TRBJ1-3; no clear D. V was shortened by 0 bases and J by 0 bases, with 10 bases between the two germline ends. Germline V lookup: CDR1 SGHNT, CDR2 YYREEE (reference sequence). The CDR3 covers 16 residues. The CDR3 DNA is TGTGCCAGCAGCTTGGGGGGATCCGGCTCTGGAAACACCATATATTTT. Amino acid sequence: CASSLGGSGSGNTIYF.

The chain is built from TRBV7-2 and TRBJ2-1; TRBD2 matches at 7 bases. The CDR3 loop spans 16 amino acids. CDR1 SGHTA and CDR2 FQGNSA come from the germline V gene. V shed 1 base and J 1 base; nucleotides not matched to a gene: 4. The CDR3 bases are TGTGCCAGCAGCTTAGAAATCGGGGGGTCCTACAATGAGCAGTTCTTC. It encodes CASSLEIGGSYNEQFF.

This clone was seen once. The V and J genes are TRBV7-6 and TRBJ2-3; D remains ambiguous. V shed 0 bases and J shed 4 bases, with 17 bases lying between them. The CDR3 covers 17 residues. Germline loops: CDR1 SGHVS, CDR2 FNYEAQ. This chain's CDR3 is CASSLALTPGDADTQYF. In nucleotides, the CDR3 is TGTGCCAGCAGCTTAGCCTTGACCCCCGGAGATGCAGATACGCAGTATTTT.

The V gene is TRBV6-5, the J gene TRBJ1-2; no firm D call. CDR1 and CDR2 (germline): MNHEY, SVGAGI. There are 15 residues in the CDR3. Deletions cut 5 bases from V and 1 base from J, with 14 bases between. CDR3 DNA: TGTGCCAGCAGTCCTAAGAGGGCTATTAACTATGGCTACACCTTC. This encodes CASSPKRAINYGYTF.

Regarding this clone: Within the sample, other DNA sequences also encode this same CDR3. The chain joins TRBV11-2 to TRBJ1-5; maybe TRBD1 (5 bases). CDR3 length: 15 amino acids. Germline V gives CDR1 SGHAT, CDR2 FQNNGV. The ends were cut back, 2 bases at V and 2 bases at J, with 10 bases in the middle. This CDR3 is CASSLSGGGNQPQHF. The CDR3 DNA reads TGTGCCAGCAGCTTAAGTGGGGGTGGCAATCAGCCCCAGCATTTT.

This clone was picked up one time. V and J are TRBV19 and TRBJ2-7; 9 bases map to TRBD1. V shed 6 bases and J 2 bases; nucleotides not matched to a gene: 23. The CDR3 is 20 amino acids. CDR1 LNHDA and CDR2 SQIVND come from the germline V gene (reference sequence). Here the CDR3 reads CASRGTYRGPGGNRPYEQYF. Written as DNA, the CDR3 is TGTGCCAGTAGGGGCACCTACAGGGGGCCCGGGGGAAACCGGCCCTACGAGCAGTACTTC.

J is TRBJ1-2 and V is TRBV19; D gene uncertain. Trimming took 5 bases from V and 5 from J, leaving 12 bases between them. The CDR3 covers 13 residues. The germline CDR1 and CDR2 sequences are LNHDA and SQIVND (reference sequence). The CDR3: CASSPTGVYGYTF. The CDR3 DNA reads TGTGCCAGTAGTCCGACGGGAGTTTATGGCTACACCTTC.

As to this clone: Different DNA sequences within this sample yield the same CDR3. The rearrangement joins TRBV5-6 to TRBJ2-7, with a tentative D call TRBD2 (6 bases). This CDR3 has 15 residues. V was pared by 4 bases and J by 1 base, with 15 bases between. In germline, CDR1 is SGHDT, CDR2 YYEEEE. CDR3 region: CASSPEGPLSYEQYF. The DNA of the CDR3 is TGTGCCAGCAGCCCGGAGGGGCCCCTATCCTACGAGCAGTACTTC.

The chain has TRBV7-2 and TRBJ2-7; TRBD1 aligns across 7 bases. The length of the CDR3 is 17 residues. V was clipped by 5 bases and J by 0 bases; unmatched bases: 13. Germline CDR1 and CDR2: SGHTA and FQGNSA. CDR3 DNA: TGTGCCAGCAGCCGACGAACGGGACAGAGTTACTCCTACGAGCAGTACTTC. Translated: CASSRRTGQSYSYEQYF.

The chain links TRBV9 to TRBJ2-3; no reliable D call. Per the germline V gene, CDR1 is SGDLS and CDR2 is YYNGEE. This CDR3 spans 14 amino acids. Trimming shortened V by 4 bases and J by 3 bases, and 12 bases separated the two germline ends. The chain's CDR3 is CASSPVSRTDTQYF. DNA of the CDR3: TGTGCCAGCAGCCCCGTCTCGAGAACAGATACGCAGTATTTT. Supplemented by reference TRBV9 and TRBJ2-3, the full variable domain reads DSGVTQTPKHLITATGQRVTLRCSPRSGDLSVYWYQQSLDQGLQFLIQYYNGEERAKGNILERFSAQQFPDLHSELNLSSLELGDSALYFCASSPVSRTDTQYFGPGTRLTVL.

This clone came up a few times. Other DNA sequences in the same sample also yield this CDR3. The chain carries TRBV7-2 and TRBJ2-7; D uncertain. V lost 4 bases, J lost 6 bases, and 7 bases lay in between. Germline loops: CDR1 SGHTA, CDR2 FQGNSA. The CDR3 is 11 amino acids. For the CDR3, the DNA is TGTGCCAGCAGCTCCGCCCTCGAGCAGTACTTC. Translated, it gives CASSSALEQYF.

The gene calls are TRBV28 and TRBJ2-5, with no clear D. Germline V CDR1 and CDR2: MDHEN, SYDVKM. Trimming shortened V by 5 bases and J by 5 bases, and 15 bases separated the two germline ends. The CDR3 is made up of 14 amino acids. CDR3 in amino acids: CASSLTLRPETQYF. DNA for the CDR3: TGTGCCAGCAGTCTGACACTCCGCCCCGAGACCCAGTACTTC.